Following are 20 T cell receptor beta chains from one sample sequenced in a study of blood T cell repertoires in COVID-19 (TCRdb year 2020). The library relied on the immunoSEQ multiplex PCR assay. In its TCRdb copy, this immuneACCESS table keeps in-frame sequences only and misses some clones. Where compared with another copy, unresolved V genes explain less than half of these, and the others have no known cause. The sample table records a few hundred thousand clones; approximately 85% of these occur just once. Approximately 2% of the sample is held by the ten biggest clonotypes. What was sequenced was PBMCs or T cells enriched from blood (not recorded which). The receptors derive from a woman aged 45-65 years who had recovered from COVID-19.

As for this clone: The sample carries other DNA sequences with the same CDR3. The CDR3 protein is CASSLGLAGSTDTQYF. DNA for the CDR3: TGTGCCAGCAGTTTGGGGCTAGCGGGTAGCACAGATACGCAGTATTTT. The rearrangement uses TRBV28 and TRBJ2-3, with TRBD2 identical over 8 bases. The CDR3 runs to 16 residues. J was trimmed by 0 bases and V by 3 bases; bases with no gene match: 5. CDR1 MDHEN and CDR2 SYDVKM come from the germline V gene.

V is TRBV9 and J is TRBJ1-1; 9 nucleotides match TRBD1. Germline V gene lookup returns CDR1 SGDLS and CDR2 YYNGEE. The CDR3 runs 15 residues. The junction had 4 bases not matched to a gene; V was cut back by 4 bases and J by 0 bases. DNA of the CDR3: TGTGCCAGCAGCCCGGGGACAGGGCTGAACACTGAAGCTTTCTTT. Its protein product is CASSPGTGLNTEAFF.

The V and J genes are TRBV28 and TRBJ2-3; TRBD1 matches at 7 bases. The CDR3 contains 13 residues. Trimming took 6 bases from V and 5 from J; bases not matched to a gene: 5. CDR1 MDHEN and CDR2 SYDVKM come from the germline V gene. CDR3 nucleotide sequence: TGTGCCAGCAGCCAGGGGGTTGAAGATACGCAGTATTTT. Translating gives CASSQGVEDTQYF.

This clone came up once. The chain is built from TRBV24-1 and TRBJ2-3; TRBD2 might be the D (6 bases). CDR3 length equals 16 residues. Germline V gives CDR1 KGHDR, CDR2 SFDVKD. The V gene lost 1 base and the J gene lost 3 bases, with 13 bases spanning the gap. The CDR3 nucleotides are TGTGCCACCAGTGATTTAACGGGGGATAGAACAGATACGCAGTATTTT. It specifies CATSDLTGDRTDTQYF.

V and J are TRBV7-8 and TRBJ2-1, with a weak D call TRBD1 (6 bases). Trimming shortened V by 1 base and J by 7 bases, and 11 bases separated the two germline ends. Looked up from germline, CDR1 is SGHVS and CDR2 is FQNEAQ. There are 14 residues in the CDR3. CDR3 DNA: TGTGCCAGCAGCTTAGACAGGGTGGGTAATGAGCAGTTCTTC. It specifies CASSLDRVGNEQFF. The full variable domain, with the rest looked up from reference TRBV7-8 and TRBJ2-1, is GAGVSQSPRYKVAKRGQDVALRCDPISGHVSLFWYQQALGQGPEFLTYFQNEAQLDKSGLPSDRFFAERPEGSVSTLKIQRTQQEDSAVYLCASSLDRVGNEQFFGPGTRLTVL.

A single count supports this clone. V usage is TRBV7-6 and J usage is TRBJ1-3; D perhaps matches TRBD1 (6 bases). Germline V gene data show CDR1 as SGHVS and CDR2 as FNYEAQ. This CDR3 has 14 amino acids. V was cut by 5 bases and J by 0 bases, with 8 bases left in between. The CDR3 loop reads CASSLQGSGNTIYF. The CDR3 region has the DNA TGTGCCAGCAGCCTACAGGGCTCTGGAAACACCATATATTTT.

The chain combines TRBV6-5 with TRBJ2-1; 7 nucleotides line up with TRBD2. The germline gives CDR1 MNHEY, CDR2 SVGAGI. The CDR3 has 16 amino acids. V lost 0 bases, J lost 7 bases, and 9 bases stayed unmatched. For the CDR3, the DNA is TGTGCCAGCAGTTACTCCCGGACTAGAATGGGGAATGAGCAGTTCTTC. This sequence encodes CASSYSRTRMGNEQFF.

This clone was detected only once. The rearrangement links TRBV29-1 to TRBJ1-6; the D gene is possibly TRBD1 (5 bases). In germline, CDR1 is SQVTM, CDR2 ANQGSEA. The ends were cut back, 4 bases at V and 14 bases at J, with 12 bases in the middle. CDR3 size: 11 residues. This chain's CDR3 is CSVGSGGALHF. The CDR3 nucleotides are TGCAGCGTTGGGTCGGGGGGGGCCCTCCACTTT.

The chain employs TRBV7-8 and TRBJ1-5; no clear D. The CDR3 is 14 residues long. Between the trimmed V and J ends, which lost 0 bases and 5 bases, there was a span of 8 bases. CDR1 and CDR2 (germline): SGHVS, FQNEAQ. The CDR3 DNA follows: TGTGCCAGCAGCTTAGCAGACGGAGATCAGCCCCAGCATTTT. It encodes CASSLADGDQPQHF.

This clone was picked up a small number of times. The CDR3 spells CASSPGQGRARGTQYF. The CDR3 DNA is TGTGCCAGCAGCCCGGGACAGGGTCGGGCGCGGGGCACGCAGTATTTT. J is TRBJ2-3 and V is TRBV7-9; 9 positions match TRBD1. After removal of 5 bases from V and 9 bases from J, the junction contained 15 bases not matched to a gene. This CDR3 contains 16 residues. Germline values: CDR1 SEHNR, CDR2 FQNEAQ (reference sequence).

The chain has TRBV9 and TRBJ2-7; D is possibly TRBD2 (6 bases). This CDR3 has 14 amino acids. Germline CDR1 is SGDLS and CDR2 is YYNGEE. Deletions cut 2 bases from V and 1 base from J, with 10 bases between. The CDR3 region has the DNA TGTGCCAGCAGCGTCGGGAGTCAGTCCTACGAGCAGTACTTC. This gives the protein CASSVGSQSYEQYF.

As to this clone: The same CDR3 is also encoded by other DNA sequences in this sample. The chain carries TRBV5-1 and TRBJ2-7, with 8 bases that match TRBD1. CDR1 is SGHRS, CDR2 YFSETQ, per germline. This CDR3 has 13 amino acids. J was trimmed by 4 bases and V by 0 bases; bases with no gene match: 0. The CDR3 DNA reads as TGCGCCAGCAGCTTGGGGACAGGGTACGAGCAGTACTTC. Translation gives CASSLGTGYEQYF.

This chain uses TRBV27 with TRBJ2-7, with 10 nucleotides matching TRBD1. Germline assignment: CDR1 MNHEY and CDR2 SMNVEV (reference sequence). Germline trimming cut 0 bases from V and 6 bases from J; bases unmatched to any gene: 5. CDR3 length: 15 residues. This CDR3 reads CASSLSSRTGGEQYF. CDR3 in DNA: TGTGCCAGCAGTTTATCGTCTAGGACAGGGGGCGAGCAGTACTTC.

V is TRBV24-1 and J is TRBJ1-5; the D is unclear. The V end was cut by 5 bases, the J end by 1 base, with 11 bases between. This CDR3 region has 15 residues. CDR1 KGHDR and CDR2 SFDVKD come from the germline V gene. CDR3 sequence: CATSAAGRSNQPQHF. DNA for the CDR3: TGTGCCACCAGTGCCGCCGGGAGGAGCAATCAGCCCCAGCATTTT.

In nucleotides, the CDR3 is TGTGCCAGCAGCGAGCAAGGGACAGGGGTCGAGCAGTACTTC. Its translation: CASSEQGTGVEQYF. This chain joins TRBV3-1 (or the pseudogene TRBV3-2) and TRBJ2-7, with 10 positions matching TRBD1. The CDR3 contains 14 residues. V trimming: 5 bases; J trimming: 6 bases; junction bases outside the gene matches: 7. Germline V gene data show CDR1 as LGHDT and CDR2 as YNNKEL (reference sequence).

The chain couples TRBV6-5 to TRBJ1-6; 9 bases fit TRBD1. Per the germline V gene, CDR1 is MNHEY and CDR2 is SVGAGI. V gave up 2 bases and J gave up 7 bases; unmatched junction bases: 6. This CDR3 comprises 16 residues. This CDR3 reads CASSYKPDRGNSPLHF. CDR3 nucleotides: TGTGCCAGCAGTTACAAGCCGGACAGGGGAAATTCACCCCTCCACTTT.

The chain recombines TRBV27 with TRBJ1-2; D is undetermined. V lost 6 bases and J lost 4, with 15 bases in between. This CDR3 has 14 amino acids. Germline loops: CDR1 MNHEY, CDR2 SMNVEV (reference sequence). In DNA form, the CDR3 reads TGTGCCAGCAGCCCGAAGTCACCTAGCTATGGCTACACCTTC. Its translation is CASSPKSPSYGYTF.

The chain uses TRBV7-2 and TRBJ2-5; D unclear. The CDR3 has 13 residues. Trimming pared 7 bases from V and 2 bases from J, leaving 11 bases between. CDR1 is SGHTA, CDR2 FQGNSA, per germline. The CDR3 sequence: CASTLSFQETQYF. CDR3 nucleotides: TGTGCCAGCACCCTATCCTTTCAAGAGACCCAGTACTTC.

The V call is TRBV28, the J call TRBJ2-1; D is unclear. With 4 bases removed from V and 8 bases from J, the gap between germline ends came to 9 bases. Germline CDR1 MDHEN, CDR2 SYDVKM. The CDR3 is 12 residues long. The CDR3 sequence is CASSSLGDEQFF. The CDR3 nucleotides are TGTGCCAGCAGTTCCCTCGGTGATGAGCAGTTCTTC.

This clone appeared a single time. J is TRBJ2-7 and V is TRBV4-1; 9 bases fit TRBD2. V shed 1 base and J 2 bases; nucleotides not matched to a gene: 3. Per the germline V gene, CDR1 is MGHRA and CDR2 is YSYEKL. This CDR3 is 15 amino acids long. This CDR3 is CASSQATSGTYEQYF. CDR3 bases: TGCGCCAGCAGCCAAGCGACTAGCGGAACCTACGAGCAGTACTTC.